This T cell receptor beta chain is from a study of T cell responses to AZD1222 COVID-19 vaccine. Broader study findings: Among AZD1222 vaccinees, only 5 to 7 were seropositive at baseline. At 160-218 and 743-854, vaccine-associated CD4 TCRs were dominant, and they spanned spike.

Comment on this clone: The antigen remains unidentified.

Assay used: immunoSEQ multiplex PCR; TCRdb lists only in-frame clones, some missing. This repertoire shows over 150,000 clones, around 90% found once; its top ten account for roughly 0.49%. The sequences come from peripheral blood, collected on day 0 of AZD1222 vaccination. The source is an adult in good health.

The CDR3: CASSPTTGRGEKLFF. CDR3 DNA: TGTGCCAGCTCACCGACGACAGGGCGGGGTGAAAAACTGTTTTTT. V usage is TRBV18 and J usage is TRBJ1-4; 7 nucleotides agree with TRBD1. The V segment lost 3 bases and the J segment 7 bases; nucleotides outside the gene matches: 8. CDR1 is KGHSH, CDR2 LQKENI, per germline. The CDR3 consists of 15 residues.